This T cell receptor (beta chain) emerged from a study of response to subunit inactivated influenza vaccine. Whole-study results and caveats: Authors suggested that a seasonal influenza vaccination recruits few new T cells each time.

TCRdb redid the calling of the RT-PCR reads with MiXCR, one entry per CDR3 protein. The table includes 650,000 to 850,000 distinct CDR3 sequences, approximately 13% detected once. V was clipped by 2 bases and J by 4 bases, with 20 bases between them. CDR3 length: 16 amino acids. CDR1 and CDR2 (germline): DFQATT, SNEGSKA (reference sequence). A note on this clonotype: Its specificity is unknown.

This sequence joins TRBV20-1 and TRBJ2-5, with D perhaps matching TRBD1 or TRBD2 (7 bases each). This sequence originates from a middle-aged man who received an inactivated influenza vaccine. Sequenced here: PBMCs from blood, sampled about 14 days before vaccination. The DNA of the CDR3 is TGCAGTGCTAGACTACAGGGGACTATGATGCGAGAGACCCAGTACTTC. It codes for CSARLQGTMMRETQYF.